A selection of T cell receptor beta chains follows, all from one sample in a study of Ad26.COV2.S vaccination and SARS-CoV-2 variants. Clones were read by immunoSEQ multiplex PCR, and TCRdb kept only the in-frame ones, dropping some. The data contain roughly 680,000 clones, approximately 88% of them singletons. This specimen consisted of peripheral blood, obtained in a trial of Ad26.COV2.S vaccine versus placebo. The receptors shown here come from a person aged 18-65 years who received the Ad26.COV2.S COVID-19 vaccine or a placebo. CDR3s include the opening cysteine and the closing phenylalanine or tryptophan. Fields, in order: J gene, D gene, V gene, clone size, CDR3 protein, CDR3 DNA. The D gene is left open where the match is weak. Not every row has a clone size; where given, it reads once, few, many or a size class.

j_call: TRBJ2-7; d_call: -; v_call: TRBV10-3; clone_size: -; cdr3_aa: CAISEFRGDYEQYF; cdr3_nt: TGTGCCATCAGTGAGTTTAGAGGCGACTACGAGCAGTACTTC
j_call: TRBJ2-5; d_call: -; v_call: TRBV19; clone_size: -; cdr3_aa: CASSLAGGTSFQTQYF; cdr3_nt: TGTGCCAGTAGTCTCGCCGGCGGGACTTCCTTTCAGACCCAGTACTTC
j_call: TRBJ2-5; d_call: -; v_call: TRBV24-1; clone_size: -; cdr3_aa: CATSDSTYQETQYF; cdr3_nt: TGTGCCACCAGTGATTCTACGTACCAAGAGACCCAGTACTTC
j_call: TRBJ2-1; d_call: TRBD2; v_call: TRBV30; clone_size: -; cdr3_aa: CAWSLISGRNSEQFF; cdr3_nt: TGTGCCTGGAGTTTGATTAGCGGGAGGAATAGTGAGCAGTTCTTC
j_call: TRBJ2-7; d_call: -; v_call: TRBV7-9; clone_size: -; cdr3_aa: CASSLGRDTNEQYF; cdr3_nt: TGTGCCAGCAGCTTAGGACGGGATACTAACGAGCAGTACTTC
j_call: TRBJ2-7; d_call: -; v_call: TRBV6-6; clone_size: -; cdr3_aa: CASSYSRGGGSYEQYF; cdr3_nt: TGTGCCAGCAGTTACTCCAGGGGGGGTGGGTCCTACGAGCAGTACTTC
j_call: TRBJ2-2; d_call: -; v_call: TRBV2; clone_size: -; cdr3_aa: CASRITGFGELFF; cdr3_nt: TGTGCCAGCCGGATTACAGGGTTCGGGGAGCTGTTTTTT
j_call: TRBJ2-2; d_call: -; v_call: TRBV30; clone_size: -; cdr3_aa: CAWKKGSGGELFF; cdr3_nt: TGTGCCTGGAAAAAAGGGAGTGGCGGGGAGCTGTTTTTT
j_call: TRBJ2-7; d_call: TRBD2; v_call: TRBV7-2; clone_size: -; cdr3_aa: CASSLADVSYEQYF; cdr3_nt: TGTGCCAGCAGCCTAGCGGACGTCTCCTACGAGCAGTACTTC
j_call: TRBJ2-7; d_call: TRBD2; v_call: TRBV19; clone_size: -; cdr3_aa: CASSIGLASGNYEQYF; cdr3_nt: TGTGCCAGTAGTATAGGCCTCGCTAGCGGGAACTACGAGCAGTACTTC
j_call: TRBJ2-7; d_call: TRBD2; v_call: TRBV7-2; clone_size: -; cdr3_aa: CASSFSGGAYEQYF; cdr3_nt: TGTGCCAGCAGCTTTAGCGGGGGGGCCTACGAGCAGTACTTC
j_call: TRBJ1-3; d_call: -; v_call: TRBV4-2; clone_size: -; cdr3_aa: CASRSGSSGNTIYF; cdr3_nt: TGTGCCAGCAGGTCGGGGTCCTCTGGAAACACCATATATTTT
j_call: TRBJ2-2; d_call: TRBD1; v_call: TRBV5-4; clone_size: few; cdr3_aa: CASRRTGNTGELFF; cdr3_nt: TGTGCCAGCAGAAGGACAGGGAACACCGGGGAGCTGTTTTTT
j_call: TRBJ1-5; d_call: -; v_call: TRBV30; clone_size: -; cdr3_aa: CAWSEHGITPQPQHF; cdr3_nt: TGTGCCTGGAGCGAACATGGGATAACCCCTCAGCCCCAGCATTTT
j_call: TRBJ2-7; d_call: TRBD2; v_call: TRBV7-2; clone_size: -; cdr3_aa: CASSFSGGYEQYF; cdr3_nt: TGTGCCAGCAGCTTTAGCGGGGGCTACGAGCAGTACTTC
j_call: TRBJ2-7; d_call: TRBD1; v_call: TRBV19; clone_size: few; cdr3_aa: CASSSGTGLYEQYF; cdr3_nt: TGTGCCAGTAGTTCGGGGACAGGGCTTTACGAGCAGTACTTC
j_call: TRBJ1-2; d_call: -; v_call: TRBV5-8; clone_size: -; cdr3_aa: CASSLGWQGIYGYTF; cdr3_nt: TGTGCCAGCAGCTTGGGTTGGCAGGGGATCTATGGCTACACCTTC
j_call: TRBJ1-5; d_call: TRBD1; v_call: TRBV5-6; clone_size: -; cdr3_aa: CASSLRGGISNQPQHF; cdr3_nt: TGTGCCAGCAGCTTGAGAGGGGGCATTAGCAATCAGCCCCAGCATTTT
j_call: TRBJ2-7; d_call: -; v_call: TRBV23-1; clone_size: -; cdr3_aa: CASSQSPGSYEQYF; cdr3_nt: TGCGCCAGCAGTCAATCGCCAGGGTCCTACGAGCAGTACTTC
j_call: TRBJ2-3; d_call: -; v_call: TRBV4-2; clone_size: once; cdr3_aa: CASSQEGASGLQDTQYF; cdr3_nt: TGTGCCAGCAGCCAAGAGGGGGCTAGCGGCTTACAGGATACGCAGTATTTT
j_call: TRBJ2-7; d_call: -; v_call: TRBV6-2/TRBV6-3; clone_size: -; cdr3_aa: CASSYRGAGDHRGEQYF; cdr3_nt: TGTGCCAGCAGTTACAGAGGCGCGGGGGATCATAGGGGGGAGCAGTACTTC
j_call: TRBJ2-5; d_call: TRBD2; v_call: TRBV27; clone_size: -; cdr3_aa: CASSFLDRGVETQYF; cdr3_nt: TGTGCCAGCAGTTTCCTCGATCGGGGGGTAGAGACCCAGTACTTC
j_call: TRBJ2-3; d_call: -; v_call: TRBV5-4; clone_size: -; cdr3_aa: CASSGVGTQYF; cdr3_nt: TGTGCCAGCAGCGGAGTAGGTACGCAGTATTTT
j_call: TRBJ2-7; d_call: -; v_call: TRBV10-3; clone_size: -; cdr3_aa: CAISSPYEQYF; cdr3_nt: TGTGCCATCAGCTCCCCTTACGAGCAGTACTTC
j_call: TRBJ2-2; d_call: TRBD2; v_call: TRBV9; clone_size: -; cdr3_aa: CASSLSGENTGELFF; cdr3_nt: TGTGCCAGCAGCCTTAGCGGGGAGAACACCGGGGAGCTGTTTTTT
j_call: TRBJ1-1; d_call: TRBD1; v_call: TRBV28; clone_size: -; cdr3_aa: CASSFGQGEAFF; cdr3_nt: TGTGCCAGCAGTTTCGGACAGGGCGAAGCTTTCTTT
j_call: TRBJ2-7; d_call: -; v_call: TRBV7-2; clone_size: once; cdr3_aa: CASSLGLSTYEQYF; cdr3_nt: TGTGCCAGCAGCCTAGGACTGAGTACCTACGAGCAGTACTTC
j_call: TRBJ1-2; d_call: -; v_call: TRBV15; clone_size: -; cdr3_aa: CATSTGTEYGYTF; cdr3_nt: TGTGCCACCAGCACCGGGACCGAATATGGCTACACCTTC
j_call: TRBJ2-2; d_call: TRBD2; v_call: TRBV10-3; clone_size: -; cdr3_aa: CAISGPGGPTGELFF; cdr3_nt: TGTGCCATCAGTGGGCCGGGAGGGCCGACCGGGGAGCTGTTTTTT
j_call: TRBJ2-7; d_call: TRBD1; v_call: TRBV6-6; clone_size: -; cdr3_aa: CASSSPGTGHYEQYF; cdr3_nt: TGTGCCAGCAGCAGTCCCGGGACAGGGCACTACGAGCAGTACTTC
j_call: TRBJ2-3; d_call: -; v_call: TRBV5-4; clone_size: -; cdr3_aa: CASSLGGGTDTQYF; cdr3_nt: TGTGCCAGCAGCTTGGGTGGGGGTACAGATACGCAGTATTTT
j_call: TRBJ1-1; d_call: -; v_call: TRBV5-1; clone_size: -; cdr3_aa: CASSLGTANTEAFF; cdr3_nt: TGCGCCAGCAGCTTGGGGACAGCTAACACTGAAGCTTTCTTT
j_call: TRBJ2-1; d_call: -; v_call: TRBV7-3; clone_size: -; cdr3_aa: CASSPVGVWDNEQFF; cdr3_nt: TGTGCCAGCAGCCCAGTAGGGGTCTGGGACAATGAGCAGTTCTTC
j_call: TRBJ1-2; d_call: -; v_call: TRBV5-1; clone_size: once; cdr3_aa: CASSWEGTNYGYTF; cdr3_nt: TGCGCCAGCAGCTGGGAGGGTACTAACTATGGCTACACCTTC
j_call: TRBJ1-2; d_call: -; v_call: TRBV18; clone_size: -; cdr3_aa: CASSTIGQNYGYTF; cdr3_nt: TGTGCCAGCTCAACGATCGGACAGAACTATGGCTACACCTTC
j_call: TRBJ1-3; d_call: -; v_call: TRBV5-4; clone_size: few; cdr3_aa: CASSEGPGRNTIYF; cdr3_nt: TGTGCCAGCAGCGAGGGTCCAGGCAGAAACACCATATATTTT
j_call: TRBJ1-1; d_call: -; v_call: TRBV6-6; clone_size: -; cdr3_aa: CASSSGLMNTEAFF; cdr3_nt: TGTGCCAGCAGCTCGGGCCTAATGAACACTGAAGCTTTCTTT
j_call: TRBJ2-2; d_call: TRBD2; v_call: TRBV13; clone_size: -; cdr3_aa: CASSLDSIAGANTGELFF; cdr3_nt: TGTGCCAGCAGCTTAGACTCGATAGCGGGGGCGAACACCGGGGAGCTGTTTTTT
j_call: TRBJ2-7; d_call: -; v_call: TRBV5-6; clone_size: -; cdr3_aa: CASSSLFQGRYEQYF; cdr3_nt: TGTGCCAGCAGCTCTTTGTTCCAGGGGAGGTACGAGCAGTACTTC
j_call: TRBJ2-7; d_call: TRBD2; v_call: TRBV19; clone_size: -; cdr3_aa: CASKVAGGYNEQYF; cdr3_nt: TGTGCCAGTAAGGTCGCGGGAGGTTATAACGAGCAGTACTTC
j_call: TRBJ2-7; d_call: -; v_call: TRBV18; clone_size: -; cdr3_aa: CASSLGTGFSSYEQYF; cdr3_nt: TGTGCCAGCTCCCTCGGGACGGGATTCAGCTCCTACGAGCAGTACTTC
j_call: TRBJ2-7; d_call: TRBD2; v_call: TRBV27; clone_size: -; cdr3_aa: CASSSWTSGSSYEQYF; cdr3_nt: TGTGCCAGCAGTTCCTGGACTAGCGGCAGCTCCTACGAGCAGTACTTC
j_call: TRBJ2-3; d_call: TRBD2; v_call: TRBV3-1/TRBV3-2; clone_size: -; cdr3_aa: CASSQDLAGGTDTQYF; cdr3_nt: TGTGCCAGCAGCCAAGATCTGGCGGGAGGCACAGATACGCAGTATTTT
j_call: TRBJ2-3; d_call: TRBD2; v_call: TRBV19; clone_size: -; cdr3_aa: CASSGEGGTRRQDTQYF; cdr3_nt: TGTGCCAGTAGTGGCGAAGGTGGGACTAGACGTCAAGATACGCAGTATTTT
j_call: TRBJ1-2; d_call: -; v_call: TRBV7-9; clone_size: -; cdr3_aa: CASSSQETYGYTF; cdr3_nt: TGTGCCAGCAGCTCACAGGAAACTTATGGCTACACCTTC
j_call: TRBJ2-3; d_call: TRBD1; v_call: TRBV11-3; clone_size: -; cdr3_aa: CASSLFTGADTQYF; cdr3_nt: TGTGCCAGCAGCCTTTTTACAGGGGCAGATACGCAGTATTTT
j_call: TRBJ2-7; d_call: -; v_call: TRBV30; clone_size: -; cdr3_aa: CAWSRELRLGEQYF; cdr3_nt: TGTGCCTGGAGTAGGGAGCTGCGTCTCGGCGAGCAGTACTTC
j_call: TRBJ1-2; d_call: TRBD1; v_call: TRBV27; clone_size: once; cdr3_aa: CASSQEDRGFFGYTF; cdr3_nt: TGTGCCAGCAGCCAGGAGGACAGGGGCTTTTTTGGCTACACCTTC
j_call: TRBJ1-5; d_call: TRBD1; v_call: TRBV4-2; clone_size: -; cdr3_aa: CASSLDRGRYQPQHF; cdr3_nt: TGTGCCAGCAGCCTCGACAGGGGGAGATATCAGCCCCAGCATTTT
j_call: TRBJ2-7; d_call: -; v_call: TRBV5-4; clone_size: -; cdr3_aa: CASSPGQPSEANYEQYF; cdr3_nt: TGTGCCAGCAGCCCCGGACAGCCTAGCGAGGCTAATTACGAGCAGTACTTC
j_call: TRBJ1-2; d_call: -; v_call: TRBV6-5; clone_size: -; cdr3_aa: CASSYSPTLNGYTF; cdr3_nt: TGTGCCAGCAGTTATTCTCCGACTCTTAATGGCTACACCTTC
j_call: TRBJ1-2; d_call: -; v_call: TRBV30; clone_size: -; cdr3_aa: CAWSRLISSYYGYTF; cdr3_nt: TGTGCCTGGAGCCGATTGATCAGTTCCTACTATGGCTACACCTTC
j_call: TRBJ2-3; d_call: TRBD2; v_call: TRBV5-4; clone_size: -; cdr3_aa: CASSRGLAGVADTQYF; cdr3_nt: TGTGCCAGCAGCCGGGGACTAGCGGGAGTTGCAGATACGCAGTATTTT
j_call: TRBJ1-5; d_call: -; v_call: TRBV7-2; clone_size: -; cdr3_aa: CASREADGYQPQHF; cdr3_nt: TGTGCCAGCAGAGAGGCGGACGGTTATCAGCCCCAGCATTTT